Detailed here is one T cell receptor (beta chain). Looked up from germline, CDR1 is MGHDK and CDR2 is SYGVNS. The trim removed 6 bases at V and 1 base at J, leaving 9 bases unmatched. The CDR3 totals 15 residues. This entry is derived from a study of blood T cell repertoires in COVID-19. Study-wide background: The analysed material was cDNA or gDNA that came from T cells, B-cell-depleted T cells, or PBMCs.

Clones were read by immunoSEQ multiplex PCR, and TCRdb kept only the in-frame ones, dropping some. Seen here are about 240,000 clones, around 87% observed once, and the top ten hold 7.1%. Sample: peripheral blood. The sequence derives from a woman aged 70 to 79 with active or convalescent COVID-19. The genes are TRBV25-1 and TRBJ2-7; 7 bases fit TRBD1. The CDR3 DNA reads as TGTGCCAGCAGCTCGGGACAGTGGTCTTCCTACGAGCAGTACTTC. It codes for CASSSGQWSSYEQYF.